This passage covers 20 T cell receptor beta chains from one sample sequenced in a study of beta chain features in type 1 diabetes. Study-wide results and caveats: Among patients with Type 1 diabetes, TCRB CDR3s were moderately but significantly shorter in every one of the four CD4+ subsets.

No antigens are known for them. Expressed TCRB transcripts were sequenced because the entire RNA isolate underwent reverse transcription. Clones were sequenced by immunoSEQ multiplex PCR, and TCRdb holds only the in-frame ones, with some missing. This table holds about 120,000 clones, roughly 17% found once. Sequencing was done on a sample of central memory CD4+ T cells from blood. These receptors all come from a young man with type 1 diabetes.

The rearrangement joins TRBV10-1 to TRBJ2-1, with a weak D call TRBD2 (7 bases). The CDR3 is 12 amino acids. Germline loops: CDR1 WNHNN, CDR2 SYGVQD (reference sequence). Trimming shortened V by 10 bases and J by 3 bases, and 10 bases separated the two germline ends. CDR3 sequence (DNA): TGCGCCACAGGGGACTACTACAATGAGCAGTTCTTC. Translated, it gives CATGDYYNEQFF.

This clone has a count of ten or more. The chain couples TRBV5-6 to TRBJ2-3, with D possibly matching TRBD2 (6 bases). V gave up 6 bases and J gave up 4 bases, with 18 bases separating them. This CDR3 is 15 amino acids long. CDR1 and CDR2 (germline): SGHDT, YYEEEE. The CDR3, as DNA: TGTGCCAGCACCACGACTAGAGGAGTAGCAGATACGCAGTATTTT. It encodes CASTTTRGVADTQYF.

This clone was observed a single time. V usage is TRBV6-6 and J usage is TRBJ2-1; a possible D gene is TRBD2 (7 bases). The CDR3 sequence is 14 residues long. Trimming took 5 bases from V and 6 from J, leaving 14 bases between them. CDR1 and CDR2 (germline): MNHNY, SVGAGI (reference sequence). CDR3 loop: CASSPTGGSNEQFF. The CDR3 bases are TGTGCCAGCAGTCCCACGGGGGGCAGCAATGAGCAGTTCTTC.

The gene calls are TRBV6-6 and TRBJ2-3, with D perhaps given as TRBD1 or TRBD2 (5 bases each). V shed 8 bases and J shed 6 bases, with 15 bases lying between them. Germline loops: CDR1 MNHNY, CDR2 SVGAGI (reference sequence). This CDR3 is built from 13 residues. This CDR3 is CASGGSGHDTQYF. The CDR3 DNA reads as TGTGCCAGCGGGGGTTCGGGCCACGATACGCAGTATTTT.

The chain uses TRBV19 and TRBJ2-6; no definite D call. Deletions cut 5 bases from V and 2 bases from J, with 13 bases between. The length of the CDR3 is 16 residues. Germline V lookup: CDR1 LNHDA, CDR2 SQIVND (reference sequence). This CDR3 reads CASSVMGRTGANVLTF. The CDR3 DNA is TGTGCCAGTAGTGTCATGGGTCGGACTGGGGCCAACGTCCTGACTTTC.

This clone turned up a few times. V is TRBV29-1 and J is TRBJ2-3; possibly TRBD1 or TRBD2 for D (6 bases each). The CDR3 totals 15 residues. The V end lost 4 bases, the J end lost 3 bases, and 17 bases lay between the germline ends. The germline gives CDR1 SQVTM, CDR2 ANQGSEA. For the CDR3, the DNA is TGCAGCGTTGTTGGGAAGGGGGGAGGAACAGATACGCAGTATTTT. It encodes CSVVGKGGGTDTQYF.

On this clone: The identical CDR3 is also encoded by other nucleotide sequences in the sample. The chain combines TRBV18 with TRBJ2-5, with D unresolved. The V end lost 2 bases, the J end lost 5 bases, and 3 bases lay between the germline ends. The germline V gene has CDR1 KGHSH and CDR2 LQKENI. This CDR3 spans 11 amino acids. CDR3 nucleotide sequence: TGTGCCAGCTCACCAGGGGAGACCCAGTACTTC. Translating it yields CASSPGETQYF.

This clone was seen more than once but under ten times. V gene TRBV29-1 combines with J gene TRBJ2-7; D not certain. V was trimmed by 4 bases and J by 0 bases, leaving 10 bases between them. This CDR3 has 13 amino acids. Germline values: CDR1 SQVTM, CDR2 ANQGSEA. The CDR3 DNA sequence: TGCAGCGTTGGACTTCCGAGCTCCTACGAGCAGTACTTC. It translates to CSVGLPSSYEQYF.

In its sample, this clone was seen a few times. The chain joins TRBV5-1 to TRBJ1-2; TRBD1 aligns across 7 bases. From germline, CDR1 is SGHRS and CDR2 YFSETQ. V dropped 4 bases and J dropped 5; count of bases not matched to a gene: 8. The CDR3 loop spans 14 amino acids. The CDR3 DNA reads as TGCGCCAGCAGCCCTGGACAGGCGCATTATGGCTACACCTTC. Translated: CASSPGQAHYGYTF.

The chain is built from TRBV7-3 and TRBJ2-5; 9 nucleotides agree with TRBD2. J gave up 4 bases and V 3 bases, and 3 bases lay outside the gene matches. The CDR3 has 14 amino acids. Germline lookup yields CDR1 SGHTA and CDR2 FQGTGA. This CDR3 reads CASSFSGGGETQYF. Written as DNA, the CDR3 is TGTGCCAGCAGCTTTAGCGGGGGCGGAGAGACCCAGTACTTC.

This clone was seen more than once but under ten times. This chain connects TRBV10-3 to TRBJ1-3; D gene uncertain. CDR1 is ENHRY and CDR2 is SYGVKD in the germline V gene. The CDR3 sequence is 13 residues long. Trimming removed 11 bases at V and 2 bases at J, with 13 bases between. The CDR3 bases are TGTGCCTCCGGGATTCAGACTGGAAACACCATATATTTT. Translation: CASGIQTGNTIYF.

CDR3 protein: CASSLNSGVDTQYF. The CDR3 nucleotides read TGTGCCAGCAGCTTAAATAGCGGGGTAGATACGCAGTATTTT. The chain employs TRBV11-3 and TRBJ2-3; 8 bases are shared with TRBD2. After removal of 2 bases from V and 5 bases from J, the junction contained 3 bases not matched to a gene. Germline lookup yields CDR1 SGHNT and CDR2 YENEEA. This CDR3 comprises 14 residues.

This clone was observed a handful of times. As DNA, the CDR3 is TGCACCAGCAGCCAACTGCAGGCCACCCACGTCAACGAGCAGTACTTC. Protein sequence: CTSSQLQATHVNEQYF. The chain links TRBV1 to TRBJ2-7; the D segment call TRBD1 is taken from the table without a DNA check. TRBV1 is noted as a pseudogene. This CDR3 comprises 16 residues.

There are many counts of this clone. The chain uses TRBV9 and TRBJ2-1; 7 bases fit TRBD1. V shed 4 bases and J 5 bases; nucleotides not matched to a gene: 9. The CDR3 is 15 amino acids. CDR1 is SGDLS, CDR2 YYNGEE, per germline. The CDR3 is CASSPRQGRNNEQFF. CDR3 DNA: TGTGCCAGCAGCCCACGACAGGGCCGTAACAATGAGCAGTTCTTC.

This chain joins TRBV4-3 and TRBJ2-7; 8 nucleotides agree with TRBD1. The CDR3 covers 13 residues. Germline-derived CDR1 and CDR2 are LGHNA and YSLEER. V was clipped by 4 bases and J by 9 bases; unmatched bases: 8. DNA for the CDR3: TGCGCCAGCAGCCCCGGGACAGGTGATCGGCAGTACTTC. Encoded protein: CASSPGTGDRQYF.

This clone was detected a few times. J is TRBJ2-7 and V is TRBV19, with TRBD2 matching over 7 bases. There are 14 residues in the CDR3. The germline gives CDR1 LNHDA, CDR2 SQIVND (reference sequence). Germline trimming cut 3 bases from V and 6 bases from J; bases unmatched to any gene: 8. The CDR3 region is CASSMLGLAAEQYF. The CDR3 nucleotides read TGTGCCAGTAGTATGCTTGGCCTAGCGGCCGAGCAGTACTTC. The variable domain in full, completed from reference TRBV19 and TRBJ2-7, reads DGGITQSPKYLFRKEGQNVTLSCEQNLNHDAMYWYRQDPGQGLRLIYYSQIVNDFQKGDIAEGYSVSREKKESFPLTVTSAQKNPTAFYLCASSMLGLAAEQYFGPGTRLTVT.

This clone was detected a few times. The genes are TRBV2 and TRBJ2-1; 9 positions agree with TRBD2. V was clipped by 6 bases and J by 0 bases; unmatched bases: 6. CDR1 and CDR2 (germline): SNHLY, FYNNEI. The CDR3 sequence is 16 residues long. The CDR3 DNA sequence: TGTGCCAGCAGGGAGTTAGCGGGAGACTCCTACAATGAGCAGTTCTTC. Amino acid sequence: CASRELAGDSYNEQFF.

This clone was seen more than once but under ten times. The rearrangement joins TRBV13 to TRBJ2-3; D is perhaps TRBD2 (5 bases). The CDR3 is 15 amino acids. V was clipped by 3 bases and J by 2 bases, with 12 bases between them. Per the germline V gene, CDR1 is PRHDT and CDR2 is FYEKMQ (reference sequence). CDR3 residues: CASSFIRAATDTQYF. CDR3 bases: TGTGCCAGCAGCTTTATTCGAGCGGCCACAGATACGCAGTATTTT.

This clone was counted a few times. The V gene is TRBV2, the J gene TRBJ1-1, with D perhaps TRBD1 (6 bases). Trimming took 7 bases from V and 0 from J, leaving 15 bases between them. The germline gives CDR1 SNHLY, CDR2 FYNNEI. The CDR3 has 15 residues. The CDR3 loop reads CASMRGHPMNTEAFF. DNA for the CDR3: TGTGCCAGCATGCGGGGGCACCCCATGAACACTGAAGCTTTCTTT.

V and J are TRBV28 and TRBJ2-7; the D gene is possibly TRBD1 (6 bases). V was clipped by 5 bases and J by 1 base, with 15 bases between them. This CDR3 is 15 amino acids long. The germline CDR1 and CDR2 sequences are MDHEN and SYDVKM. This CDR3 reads CASSTAGTTSYEQYF. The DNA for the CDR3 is TGTGCCAGCAGTACCGCCGGGACAACTTCCTACGAGCAGTACTTC.